The subject of this entry is one TCR beta chain. Its target is unknown. Germline-derived CDR1 and CDR2 are MDHEN and SYDVKM. Trimming pared 6 bases from V and 5 bases from J, leaving 10 bases between. The CDR3 has 12 amino acids. The data derive from a study of beta chain features in type 1 diabetes. Blood was drawn once from each donor into heparinised tubes. The draws averaged about 110 mL. CD45RO/CCR7/CD25/CD127/CD95/CD27 staining was used to isolate CD4+ naive, central memory, regulatory and stem cell-like memory cells by sorting. Each sorted fraction was over 95% pure. General study points: Reduced insertions and increased deletions marked VDJ junctions in type 1 diabetes patients.

Expressed TCRB transcripts were sequenced after all isolated RNA was converted to cDNA. Some clones are missing from TCRdb's copy, which holds only in-frame ones; the method was immunoSEQ multiplex PCR. The data hold about 220,000 clones, with 11% observed a single time. The chain couples TRBV28 to TRBJ2-5, with D uncertain. Sequencing used central memory CD4+ T cells from blood. This receptor was taken from a man younger than 35 in good health. Written as DNA, the CDR3 is TGTGCCAGCAGAGGATTCAGGGAGACCCAGTACTTC. As protein: CASRGFRETQYF.